The 9 T cell receptor beta chains given below trace back to one sample, sequenced in a study of T cell repertoires in aging, cancer and after chemotherapy. TRB rearrangements spanning V, D and J were amplified using mixed TRB-A/B primers. TCRdb re-called the multiplex PCR reads through MiXCR, storing one row per CDR3 protein. The table shows about 13,000 distinct CDR3 sequences, with around a quarter occurring only once. TCR beta rearrangements were amplified from peripheral blood genomic DNA. Source material: blood. The receptors were gathered from a human donor in good health.

V gene TRBV5-5 combines with J gene TRBJ1-6, with 9 nucleotides matching TRBD1. The CDR3 totals 17 residues. Germline CDR1 SGHKS, CDR2 YYEKEE (reference sequence). The V and J ends lost 0 bases and 8 bases, in that order; junction bases with no gene match: 9. The CDR3 nucleotides are TGTGCCAGCAGCTTGGGGTACCGGGACAGGGAGGATTCACCCCTCCACTTT. Encoded protein: CASSLGYRDREDSPLHF. Full variable domain (outside the CDR3, taken from reference TRBV5-5 and TRBJ1-6): DAGVTQSPTHLIKTRGQQVTLRCSPISGHKSVSWYQQVLGQGPQFIFQYYEKEERGRGNFPDRFSARQFPNYSSELNVNALLLGDSALYLCASSLGYRDREDSPLHFGNGTRLTVT.

This sequence joins TRBV20-1 and TRBJ2-6; weak D call: TRBD1 (6 bases). CDR1 DFQATT and CDR2 SNEGSKA come from the germline V gene (reference sequence). CDR3 length equals 15 residues. Trimming removed 0 bases from V and 0 bases from J, with 6 bases in between. The CDR3 here is CSAREGASGANVLTF. The CDR3 DNA sequence: TGCAGTGCTAGAGAGGGGGCCTCTGGGGCCAACGTCCTGACTTTC.

Only a few counts were recorded for this clonotype. The rearrangement joins TRBV18 to TRBJ2-7; 7 bases fit TRBD2. With 6 bases clipped from V and 6 bases from J, the junction kept 5 bases outside the gene matches. The CDR3 runs to 12 residues. Germline lookup yields CDR1 KGHSH and CDR2 LQKENI. The CDR3 DNA reads as TGTGCCAGCTCCCTCAGGGAGGGCGAGCAGTACGTC. As protein: CASSLREGEQYV.

This clonotype rates as medium-sized (0.01 to 0.1%). This chain joins TRBV15 and TRBJ1-1; D ambiguous. V lost 4 bases and J 5 bases, leaving 8 bases between the germline ends. Germline lookup yields CDR1 LNHNV and CDR2 YYDKDF (reference sequence). CDR3 length: 12 amino acids. CDR3 sequence (DNA): TGTGCCACCAGCACTCAGGTAACTGAAGCTTTCTTT. Residues: CATSTQVTEAFF.

By share of the sample, this clonotype is medium-sized (0.01 to 0.1%). The rearrangement links TRBV6-5 to TRBJ1-2; 9 bases are a match to TRBD1. V shed 6 bases, J shed 3 bases, and the junction held 5 bases outside the gene matches. Germline values: CDR1 MNHEY, CDR2 SVGAGI. The CDR3 sequence is 14 residues long. The CDR3 region is CASSRRTGDYGYTF. DNA of the CDR3: TGTGCCAGCAGCCGTCGGACAGGGGACTATGGCTACACCTTC.

This clonotype showed up just a few times. The chain links TRBV6-5 to TRBJ1-1; D may be TRBD1 (6 bases). Per the germline V gene, CDR1 is MNHEY and CDR2 is SVGAGI. Trimming left V 5 bases short and J 4 bases short, with 17 bases between. The CDR3 is 15 amino acids. The CDR3 loop is CASSEALRGSTEAFF. The CDR3 DNA reads as TGTGCCAGCAGTGAAGCCCTCAGGGGTAGCACTGAAGCTTTCTTT.

This clonotype was detected a few times. The V and J genes are TRBV20-1 and TRBJ2-3; 10 positions agree with TRBD2. The V gene's germline CDR1 is DFQATT and CDR2 SNEGSKA (reference sequence). The CDR3 spans 15 residues. Trimming removed 6 bases from V and 1 base from J; junction bases left unmatched: 7. CDR3 residues: CSAQPLAGGTDTQYF. Written as DNA, the CDR3 is TGCAGTGCGCAACCGCTAGCGGGGGGCACAGATACGCAGTATTTT.

This clonotype is labeled medium-sized. The V call is TRBV6-6, the J call TRBJ2-3, with TRBD1 matching 8 bases. This CDR3 has 15 residues. Germline CDR1 reads MNHNY; CDR2 reads SVGAGI (reference sequence). V shed 6 bases and J 1 base; nucleotides not matched to a gene: 6. This chain's CDR3 is CASRPGQGGTDTQYF. The CDR3 DNA sequence: TGTGCCAGCAGGCCCGGACAGGGCGGCACAGATACGCAGTATTTT.

By its share, this clonotype is medium-sized. The V and J genes are TRBV7-2 and TRBJ2-3, with D perhaps matching TRBD1 (6 bases). Trimming took off 4 bases at V and 1 base at J, with 6 bases between the two ends. This CDR3 comprises 13 residues. Germline lookup yields CDR1 SGHTA and CDR2 FQGNSA. Written as DNA, the CDR3 is TGTGCCAGCAGCTACAGGGGCACAGATACGCAGTATTTT. Its protein product is CASSYRGTDTQYF.